This T cell receptor beta chain was recorded in a study of beta chain features in type 1 diabetes. Regarding this clone: The antigen remains unidentified.

The entirety of the isolated RNA underwent reverse transcription, so expressed TCRB transcripts were sequenced. Naive, central memory and regulatory T cell samples produced a mean of approximately 4 million reads. TCRdb's table, derived via immunoSEQ multiplex PCR, lists solely in-frame clones and lacks some. The table has 130,000 or so clones, 16% seen once. V was pared by 1 base and J by 5 bases, with 11 bases of the junction left unmatched. This CDR3 has 18 residues. Looked up from germline, CDR1 is SGHAT and CDR2 is FQNNGV. Study observations and caveats: TCRB CDR3s from Type 1 diabetes patients were moderately but significantly shorter in all four CD4+ subsets. There were fewer insertions and more deletions at the VDJ junctions of type 1 diabetes patients.

The chain recombines TRBV11-2 with TRBJ2-5; TRBD1 matches 12 bases. The TCR originated in a man aged 30-40 years with type 1 diabetes. The sample comprised central memory CD4+ T cells from blood. The CDR3 region is CASSLAPGTGGPQETQYF. CDR3 DNA sequence: TGTGCCAGCAGCTTAGCCCCTGGGACAGGGGGCCCCCAGGAGACCCAGTACTTC.